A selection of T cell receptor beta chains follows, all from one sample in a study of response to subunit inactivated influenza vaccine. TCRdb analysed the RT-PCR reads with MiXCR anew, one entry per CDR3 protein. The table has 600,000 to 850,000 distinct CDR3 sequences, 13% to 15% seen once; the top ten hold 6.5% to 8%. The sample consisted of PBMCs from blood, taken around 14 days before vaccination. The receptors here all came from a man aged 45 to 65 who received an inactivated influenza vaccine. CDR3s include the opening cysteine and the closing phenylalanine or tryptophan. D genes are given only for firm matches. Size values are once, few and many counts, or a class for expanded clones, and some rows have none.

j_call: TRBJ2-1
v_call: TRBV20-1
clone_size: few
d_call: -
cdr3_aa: CSARDPKGLVVNEQFF
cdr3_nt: TGCAGTGCTAGAGATCCGAAGGGGTTGGTAGTGAATGAGCAGTTCTTC

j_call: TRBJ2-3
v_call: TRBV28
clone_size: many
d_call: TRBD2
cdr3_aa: CASTLWGGRDTQYF
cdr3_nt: TGTGCCAGCACCCTCTGGGGGGGGAGAGATACGCAGTATTTT

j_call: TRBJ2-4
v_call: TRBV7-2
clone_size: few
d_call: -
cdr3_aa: CASSLVMGTGIQYF
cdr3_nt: TGTGCCAGCAGCTTAGTTATGGGTACGGGCATTCAGTACTTC

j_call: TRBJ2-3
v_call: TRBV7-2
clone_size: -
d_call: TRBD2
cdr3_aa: CASSLVAGGFDTQYF
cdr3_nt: TGTGCCAGCAGCCTAGTTGCGGGGGGGTTTGATACGCAGTATTTT

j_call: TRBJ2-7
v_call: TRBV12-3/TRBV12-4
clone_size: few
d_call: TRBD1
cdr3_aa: CASTRTGGLYEQYF
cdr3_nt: TGTGCCAGCACCAGGACAGGGGGCCTGTACGAGCAGTACTTC

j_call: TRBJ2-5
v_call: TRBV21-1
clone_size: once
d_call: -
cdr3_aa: CARPQGNVGGETQYF
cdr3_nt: TGTGCCAGACCACAGGGGAATGTTGGGGGAGAGACCCAGTACTTC

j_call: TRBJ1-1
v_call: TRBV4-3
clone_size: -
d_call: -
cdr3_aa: CASSQGWGPNTEAFF
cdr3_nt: TGCGCCAGCAGCCAAGGTTGGGGACCAAACACTGAAGCTTTCTTT

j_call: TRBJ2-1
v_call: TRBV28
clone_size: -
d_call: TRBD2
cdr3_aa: CASTSGTNSYNEQFF
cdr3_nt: TGTGCCAGCACCTCCGGGACTAATTCCTACAATGAGCAGTTCTTC

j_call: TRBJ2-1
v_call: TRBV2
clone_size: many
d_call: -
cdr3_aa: CASSDLLFTSYNEQFF
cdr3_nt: TGTGCCAGCAGTGATTTGCTCTTCACCTCCTACAATGAGCAGTTCTTC

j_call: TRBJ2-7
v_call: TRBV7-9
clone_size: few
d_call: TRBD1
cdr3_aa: CASSLSQGANEQYF
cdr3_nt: TGTGCCAGCAGCTTAAGTCAGGGGGCGAACGAGCAGTACTTC

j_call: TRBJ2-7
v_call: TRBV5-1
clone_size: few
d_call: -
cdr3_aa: CASSFSEGYYEQYF
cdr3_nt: TGCGCCAGCAGCTTTTCAGAGGGCTATTACGAGCAGTACTTC

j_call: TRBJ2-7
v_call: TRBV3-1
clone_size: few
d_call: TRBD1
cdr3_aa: CASSQSQGVEQYF
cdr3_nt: TGTGCCAGCAGCCAAAGCCAGGGGGTCGAGCAGTACTTC

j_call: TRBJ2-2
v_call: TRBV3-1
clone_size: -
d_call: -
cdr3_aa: CASSLREYGTGELFF
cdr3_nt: TGTGCCAGCAGCCTCCGGGAGTATGGCACCGGGGAGCTGTTTTTT

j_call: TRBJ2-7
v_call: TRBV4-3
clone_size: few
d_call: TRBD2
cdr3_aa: CASSFSLAEPYEQYF
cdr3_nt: TGCGCCAGCAGCTTCTCGCTAGCGGAGCCTTACGAGCAGTACTTC

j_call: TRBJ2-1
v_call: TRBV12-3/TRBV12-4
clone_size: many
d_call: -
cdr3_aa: CASSFGVSYNEQFF
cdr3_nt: TGTGCCAGCAGTTTTGGGGTATCGTACAATGAGCAGTTCTTC

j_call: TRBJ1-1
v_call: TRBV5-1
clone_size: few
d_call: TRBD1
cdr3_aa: CASSWDRGPNTEAFF
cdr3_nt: TGCGCCAGCAGCTGGGACAGGGGGCCGAACACTGAAGCTTTCTTT

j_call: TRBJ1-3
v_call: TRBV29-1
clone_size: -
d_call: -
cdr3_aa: CSALGGSGNTIYF
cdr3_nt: TGCAGCGCCCTTGGTGGCTCTGGAAACACCATATATTTT

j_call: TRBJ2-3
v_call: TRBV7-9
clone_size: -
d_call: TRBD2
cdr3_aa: CASRSSGGPTDTQYF
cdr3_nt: TGTGCCAGCAGATCTAGCGGGGGGCCCACAGATACGCAGTATTTT

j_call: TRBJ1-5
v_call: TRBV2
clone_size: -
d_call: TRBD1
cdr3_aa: CASSTSRDRASLNQPQHF
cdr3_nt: TGTGCCAGCAGTACAAGCCGGGACAGGGCGTCCCTCAATCAGCCCCAGCATTTT

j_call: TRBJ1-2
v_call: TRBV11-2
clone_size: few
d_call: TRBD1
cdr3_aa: CASSPTGDLNYGYTF
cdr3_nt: TGTGCCAGCAGCCCGACAGGGGACCTGAACTATGGCTACACCTTC

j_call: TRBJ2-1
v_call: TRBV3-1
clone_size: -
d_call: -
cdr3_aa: CASSQPGFRSYNEQFF
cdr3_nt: TGTGCCAGCAGCCAACCCGGGTTTCGCTCCTACAATGAGCAGTTCTTC

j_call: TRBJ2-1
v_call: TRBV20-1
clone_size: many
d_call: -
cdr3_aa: CSAPGLANNEQFF
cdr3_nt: TGCAGTGCTCCCGGGCTAGCCAACAATGAGCAGTTCTTC